What follows describes a single T cell receptor (beta chain). The specificity of this receptor is unknown. It has no much larger one-base neighbor in the sample; base qualities were not kept. Whole blood was collected in K2EDTA tubes by collaborating institutions according to the institutions' own protocols. Collaborator samples were shipped for TCRbeta analysis as frozen whole blood, isolated PBMCs, or DNA extracted from either sample type. TCRbeta CDR3 regions were amplified from genomic DNA by means of the immunoSEQ Assay, a bias-controlled multiplex PCR. Under the source paper's analysis protocol: The number of nucleated cells in each sample was estimated by amplification of reference gene primers within the assay. To quantify the absolute abundance of each unique TCRbeta CDR3 rearrangement, sequence reads were collapsed and filtered. Productive Simpson clonality was computed per sample as the square root of Simpson's diversity index over productive rearrangements. Imported from immuneACCESS, the table was reduced by TCRdb to in-frame sequences with V and J called. These copies leave out some clones; in studies compared against another copy, an unresolved V gene accounts for under half, and the cause of the remainder is not known. Clone size and the V and J calls come from that table; the DNA yielded D and trimming. In all, the sample holds roughly 26,000 clones, and 70% to 90% of those were seen once. The biggest ten clones account for about 16% of the sample.

The sample belongs to a study of blood T cell repertoires in COVID-19 (dated by TCRdb to the early 2020s). Regarding the complete study: The collaborator samples originated in the United States, Italy and Spain and spanned the acute and convalescent phases of COVID-19. The material from the prospective study consisted of cDNA or gDNA derived from T cells, B-cell-depleted T cells, or PBMCs. Samples were obtained from the ongoing ImmuneRACE study (first 160 participants) and from about 1,300 subjects provided by 6 global collaborators. The repertoires were released in a freely available public database intended as a resource for research on the immune response to SARS-CoV-2. Sample metadata almost always included a de-identified subject ID, COVID-19 status, age in years and sex. Where HLA class I and class II types were available, the types were taken from metadata supplied by the sample provider, not from assay-based typing. The dataset comprised deeply sampled blood TCRbeta repertoires from subjects exposed to, actively infected with, or recovered from COVID-19. General study outcomes and caveats: Clinical and demographic metadata were provided uncurated, with the amount varying by source and participant.

V is cut back by 4 bases and J by 5 bases, with 12 bases in the junction unmatched. CDR1 KGHDR and CDR2 SFDVKD were looked up in the germline V gene. The CDR3 sequence holds 17 residues, the cysteine and phenylalanine included. The sequence is cut down to CDR3 DNA, 51 bases in frame from base 1. Recombination connected TRBV24-1 to TRBJ2-2, and 7 junction bases match TRBD2. This receptor was obtained from a man between 70 and 80 years old with acute or convalescent COVID-19. The sample consisted of peripheral blood. DNA sequence: TGTGCCACCAGTGACCCCCGCATCAGCGGGGCTACCGGGGAGCTGTTTTTT. Its protein reads: CATSDPRISGATGELFF.